This TCR beta chain stems from a study of molecular identifiers for immune sequencing clone quantification. Methods described previously, with TCR primers listed, were used for bulk TCR libraries. TCRdb re-called the PCR reads with MiXCR, one entry per CDR3 protein. The repertoire consists of 250,000 to 400,000 distinct CDR3 sequences, with 20% to 25% occurring once and the leading ten covering about 0.79%. V shed 4 bases, J shed 12 bases, and the junction held 15 bases outside the gene matches. Germline V lookup: CDR1 SEHNR, CDR2 FQNEAQ (reference sequence). CDR3 length: 16 amino acids. The chain is built from TRBV7-9 and TRBJ2-1, with TRBD1 matching 10 bases. Sequencing was carried out using naive CD8+ T cells from blood, with Jurkat cell RNA spiked in. The subset is: FACS-sorted CD8+CD4-CCR7+CD45RA+ naive T cells. The receptor comes from a human donor in good health. Some libraries in this study had Jurkat cell RNA spiked in. The CDR3 loop is CASSSQTGGMNYGQFF. The CDR3 coding sequence is TGTGCCAGCAGCTCCCAGACAGGGGGCATGAACTATGGGCAGTTCTTC.